These 23 T cell receptor beta chains share one sample of origin, sequenced in a study of graft-versus-host responses after intestinal transplantation. Assay: immunoSEQ multiplex PCR; the TCRdb copy retains only in-frame clones and omits some. The profile shows under 100,000 clones, around 83% of them singletons. These receptors lack a known antigen. The sample in question was unstimulated CD4+ T cells sorted from spleen or lymph node cells, obtained before intestinal transplant. Receptor source: a human donor who received an intestinal transplant.

The V and J genes are TRBV9 and TRBJ2-1; D is uncertain. CDR1 and CDR2 from the germline V gene are SGDLS and YYNGEE. The CDR3 contains 13 residues. The germline V and J ends were trimmed by 0 bases and 3 bases, with 4 bases remaining between them. CDR3 protein: CASSVESYNEQFF. The CDR3 bases are TGTGCCAGCAGCGTAGAGAGCTACAATGAGCAGTTCTTC.

This chain uses TRBV2 with TRBJ1-2, with 8 bases matching TRBD1. The germline gives CDR1 SNHLY, CDR2 FYNNEI. The CDR3 runs 14 residues. Unmatched junction bases numbered 4, after V lost 2 bases and J lost 5 bases. For the CDR3, the DNA is TGTGCCAGCAGTGAACAGGGGGCGGGGTATGGCTACACCTTC. Translation: CASSEQGAGYGYTF.

This chain joins TRBV5-1 and TRBJ1-2; TRBD1 matches at 9 bases. Trimming removed 4 bases from V and 8 bases from J; junction bases left unmatched: 12. Looked up from germline, CDR1 is SGHRS and CDR2 is YFSETQ. The CDR3 is made up of 15 amino acids. CDR3 in amino acids: CASSPGLQGAQGYTF. As DNA, the CDR3 is TGCGCCAGCAGCCCTGGTCTACAGGGGGCGCAAGGCTACACCTTC.

On this clone: In the same sample, other DNA sequences code for this CDR3. The chain recombines TRBV15 with TRBJ1-2; 9 nucleotides line up with TRBD1. V shed 3 bases and J 2 bases; nucleotides not matched to a gene: 1. The germline gives CDR1 LNHNV, CDR2 YYDKDF (reference sequence). The CDR3 has 14 residues. CDR3 sequence (DNA): TGTGCCACCAGCAGGGACAGGGGCAACTATGGCTACACCTTC. This translates into CATSRDRGNYGYTF.

The chain uses TRBV19 and TRBJ2-5, with D tentatively TRBD1 (5 bases). Trimming stripped 7 bases from V and 3 bases from J, with 15 bases between. The CDR3 runs to 14 residues. CDR1 LNHDA and CDR2 SQIVND come from the germline V gene (reference sequence). The CDR3 protein is CASTKPGHEETQYF. In DNA form, the CDR3 reads TGTGCCAGTACCAAACCCGGACACGAAGAGACCCAGTACTTC. The full variable domain, rest sourced from reference TRBV19 and TRBJ2-5, is DGGITQSPKYLFRKEGQNVTLSCEQNLNHDAMYWYRQDPGQGLRLIYYSQIVNDFQKGDIAEGYSVSREKKESFPLTVTSAQKNPTAFYLCASTKPGHEETQYFGPGTRLLVL.

This chain uses TRBV5-6 with TRBJ2-5; 9 bases fit TRBD2. With 2 bases clipped from V and 4 bases from J, the junction kept 12 bases outside the gene matches. CDR1 SGHDT and CDR2 YYEEEE come from the germline V gene. The CDR3 totals 17 residues. The DNA of the CDR3 is TGTGCCAGCAGCTTAAGAAGCGGGGGGCGTCGGCCAGAGACCCAGTACTTC. Protein product: CASSLRSGGRRPETQYF.

The chain recombines TRBV2 with TRBJ2-5; a weak D match, TRBD1 (6 bases). V lost 8 bases and J lost 4, with 11 bases in between. The CDR3 contains 12 residues. The germline CDR1 and CDR2 sequences are SNHLY and FYNNEI. CDR3 region: CASCGGRETQYF. The CDR3 nucleotides are TGTGCCAGCTGTGGGGGCCGAGAGACCCAGTACTTC.

The chain recombines TRBV7-9 with TRBJ2-7; TRBD2 aligns across 10 bases. The germline V gene has CDR1 SEHNR and CDR2 FQNEAQ (reference sequence). This CDR3 comprises 16 residues. Trimming at V came to 3 bases and at J to 3 bases, leaving 8 bases not matched to a gene. The CDR3 is CASSFVRTSGNYEQYF. The CDR3 DNA follows: TGTGCCAGCAGCTTTGTCCGGACTAGCGGAAACTACGAGCAGTACTTC.

The chain is built from TRBV6-1 and TRBJ1-1; perhaps TRBD1 as D (5 bases). This CDR3 contains 14 residues. Germline V gene data show CDR1 as MNHNS and CDR2 as SASEGT. Trimming took 7 bases from V and 6 from J, leaving 18 bases between them. In DNA form, the CDR3 reads TGTGCCAGCACTCAAGGGGCCGTTTTGCCTGAAGCTTTCTTT. Protein product: CASTQGAVLPEAFF.

V and J are TRBV19 and TRBJ2-1, with TRBD2 identical over 10 bases. Looked up from germline, CDR1 is LNHDA and CDR2 is SQIVND (reference sequence). The CDR3 sequence is 13 residues long. Trimming removed 5 bases from V and 14 bases from J; junction bases left unmatched: 9. The CDR3: CASSRLAGETEFF. The CDR3 region has the DNA TGTGCCAGTAGTCGTCTAGCGGGAGAAACCGAGTTCTTC.

The rearrangement uses TRBV5-1 and TRBJ1-1; tentatively, D is TRBD1 (6 bases). Germline V CDR1 and CDR2: SGHRS, YFSETQ. The length of the CDR3 is 16 residues. V lost 3 bases and J 5 bases, leaving 20 bases between the germline ends. DNA of the CDR3: TGCGCCAGCAGCTGGGGGGGCCCCGGGAGCAGAACTGAAGCTTTCTTT. Protein sequence: CASSWGGPGSRTEAFF. The variable domain in full, with the rest retrieved from reference TRBV5-1 and TRBJ1-1, is KAGVTQTPRYLIKTRGQQVTLSCSPISGHRSVSWYQQTPGQGLQFLFEYFSETQRNKGNFPGRFSGRQFSNSRSEMNVSTLELGDSALYLCASSWGGPGSRTEAFFGQGTRLTVV.

The chain uses TRBV5-4 and TRBJ2-3, with a tentative D call TRBD2 (6 bases). Per the germline V gene, CDR1 is SGHNT and CDR2 is YYREEE (reference sequence). This CDR3 comprises 15 residues. V gave up 3 bases and J gave up 3 bases, with 14 bases separating them. The CDR3 DNA sequence: TGTGCCAGCAGCTCGACTAGTACGGTTACAGATACGCAGTATTTT. Amino acid sequence: CASSSTSTVTDTQYF.

This chain uses TRBV5-5 with TRBJ1-4; 8 bases fit TRBD1. The CDR3 totals 15 residues. V trimming: 1 base; J trimming: 5 bases; junction bases outside the gene matches: 4. Germline CDR1 is SGHKS and CDR2 is YYEKEE (reference sequence). For the CDR3, the DNA is TGTGCCAGCAGCTTGAGGACAGGGTCGAATGAAAAACTGTTTTTT. Its protein product is CASSLRTGSNEKLFF.

The chain links TRBV18 to TRBJ1-1; no definite D call. This CDR3 spans 13 amino acids. Per germline, CDR1 KGHSH and CDR2 LQKENI. V dropped 5 bases and J dropped 5 bases, with 12 bases sitting between them. The CDR3 DNA is TGTGCCAGCTCAACTGTCGGGAGGACTGAAGCTTTCTTT. Protein product: CASSTVGRTEAFF.

The J gene is TRBJ2-5, the V gene TRBV5-8; TRBD1 aligns across 9 bases. The germline V gene has CDR1 SGHTS and CDR2 YDEGEE. V dropped 3 bases and J dropped 4; count of bases not matched to a gene: 10. The CDR3 length is 16 residues. The CDR3 DNA follows: TGTGCCAGCAGCTGGGGAACAGGGGGCTCGACAGAGACCCAGTACTTC. Amino acids: CASSWGTGGSTETQYF.

The rearrangement uses TRBV27 and TRBJ2-3; 9 bases line up with TRBD1. The CDR3 has 13 amino acids. After removal of 9 bases from V and 7 bases from J, the junction contained 8 bases not matched to a gene. Germline V lookup: CDR1 MNHEY, CDR2 SMNVEV (reference sequence). The CDR3 DNA reads TGTGCCAGTTCGGGACAGGGAGGCCATACGCAGTATTTT. Protein sequence: CASSGQGGHTQYF.

This clone was seen more than once but under ten times. V and J are TRBV6-1 and TRBJ2-7; D is uncertain. Trimming left V 10 bases short and J 1 base short, with 14 bases between. Germline lookup yields CDR1 MNHNS and CDR2 SASEGT. The CDR3 runs 13 residues. CDR3 region: CATQRLASYEQYF. The CDR3 coding sequence is TGTGCCACCCAGAGGTTAGCTTCCTACGAGCAGTACTTC.

The chain has TRBV25-1 and TRBJ2-5, with 11 bases fitting TRBD2. The ends lost 3 bases at V and 3 bases at J; junction bases unmatched: 6. The CDR3 has 16 residues. In germline, CDR1 is MGHDK, CDR2 SYGVNS. The CDR3 nucleotides read TGTGCCAGCAGTGAGGGGCTAGCGGGGGGAAAAGAGACCCAGTACTTC. Translated, it gives CASSEGLAGGKETQYF.

The J gene is TRBJ2-1, the V gene TRBV5-6; maybe TRBD1 (6 bases). Germline V gene data show CDR1 as SGHDT and CDR2 as YYEEEE. Deletions cut 4 bases from V and 9 bases from J, with 17 bases between. The CDR3 has 14 residues. The CDR3 DNA reads TGTGCCAGCAGCCAAGGGGGAATTTCAAGTGAGCAGTTCTTC. Amino acid sequence: CASSQGGISSEQFF.

The rearrangement links TRBV19 to TRBJ2-7, with TRBD1 identical over 7 bases. Losses at the gene ends were 3 bases for V and 3 bases for J; bases not matched to a gene: 8. Germline CDR1 and CDR2: LNHDA and SQIVND (reference sequence). This CDR3 spans 15 amino acids. The CDR3 DNA follows: TGTGCCAGTAGTATCAAAACAGGGGAGAACTACGAGCAGTACTTC. Its protein product is CASSIKTGENYEQYF.

The chain uses TRBV18 and TRBJ2-2; D remains unclear. Trimming stripped 1 base from V and 4 bases from J, with 4 bases between. In germline, CDR1 is KGHSH, CDR2 LQKENI. This CDR3 has 13 residues. The CDR3 DNA sequence: TGTGCCAGCTCACCACTGGCCACCGGGGAGCTGTTTTTT. This translates into CASSPLATGELFF. Complete variable domain (other parts from reference TRBV18 and TRBJ2-2): NAGVMQNPRHLVRRRGQEARLRCSPMKGHSHVYWYRQLPEEGLKFMVYLQKENIIDESGMPKERFSAEFPKEGPSILRIQQVVRGDSAAYFCASSPLATGELFFGEGSRLTVL.

This sequence joins TRBV6-1 and TRBJ2-1; 7 bases align to TRBD2. The CDR3 is 13 amino acids. Germline trimming cut 3 bases from V and 8 bases from J; bases unmatched to any gene: 4. The V gene's germline CDR1 is MNHNS and CDR2 SASEGT. The CDR3 DNA sequence: TGTGCCAGCAGTGAGATAACTAGCGATGAGCAGTTCTTC. It specifies CASSEITSDEQFF.

The chain is built from TRBV20-1 and TRBJ1-2; 8 bases fit TRBD1. There are 11 residues in the CDR3. V lost 6 bases to trimming and J lost 10 bases; unmatched junction nucleotides: 7. Germline CDR1 DFQATT, CDR2 SNEGSKA (reference sequence). The CDR3 sequence is CSAPRTGTYTF. CDR3 nucleotide sequence: TGCAGTGCCCCAAGGACAGGGACCTACACCTTC.